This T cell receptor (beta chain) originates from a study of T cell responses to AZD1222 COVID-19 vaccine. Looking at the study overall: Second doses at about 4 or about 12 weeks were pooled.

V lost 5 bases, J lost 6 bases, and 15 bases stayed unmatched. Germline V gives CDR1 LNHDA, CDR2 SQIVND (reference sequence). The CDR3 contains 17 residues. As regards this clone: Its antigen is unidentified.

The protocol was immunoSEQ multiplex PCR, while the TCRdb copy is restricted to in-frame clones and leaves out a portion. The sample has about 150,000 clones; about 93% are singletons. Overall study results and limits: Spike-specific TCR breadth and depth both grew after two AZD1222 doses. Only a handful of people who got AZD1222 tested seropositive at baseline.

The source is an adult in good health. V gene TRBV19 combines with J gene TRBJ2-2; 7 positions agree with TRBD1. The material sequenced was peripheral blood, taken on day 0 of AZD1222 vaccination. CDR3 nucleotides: TGTGCCAGTAGTCGGAACCGACAGACAGGGTATGCCGGGGAGCTGTTTTTT. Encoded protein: CASSRNRQTGYAGELFF.